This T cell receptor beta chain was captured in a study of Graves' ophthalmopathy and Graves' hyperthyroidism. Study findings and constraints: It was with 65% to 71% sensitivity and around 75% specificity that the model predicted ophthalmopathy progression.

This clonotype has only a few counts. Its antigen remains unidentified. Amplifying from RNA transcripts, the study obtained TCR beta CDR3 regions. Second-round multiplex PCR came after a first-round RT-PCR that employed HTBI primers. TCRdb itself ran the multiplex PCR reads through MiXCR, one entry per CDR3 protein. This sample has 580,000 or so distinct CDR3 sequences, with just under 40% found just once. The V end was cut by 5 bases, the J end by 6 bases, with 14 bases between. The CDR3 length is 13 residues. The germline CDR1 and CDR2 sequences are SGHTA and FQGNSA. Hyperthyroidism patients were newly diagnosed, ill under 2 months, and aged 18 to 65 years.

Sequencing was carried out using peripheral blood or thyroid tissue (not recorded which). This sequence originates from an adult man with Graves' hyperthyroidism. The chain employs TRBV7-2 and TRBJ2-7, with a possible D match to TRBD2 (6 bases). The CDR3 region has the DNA TGTGCCAGCAGCCCTGGGACTGTTCGCGAGCAGTACTTC. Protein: CASSPGTVREQYF. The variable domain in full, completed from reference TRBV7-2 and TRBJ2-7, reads GAGVSQSPSNKVTEKGKDVELRCDPISGHTALYWYRQSLGQGLEFLIYFQGNSAPDKSGLPSDRFSAERTGGSVSTLTIQRTQQEDSAVYLCASSPGTVREQYFGPGTRLTVT.